This TCR beta chain came from a study of T cell repertoires in cytomegalovirus infection. From the reads, TCRdb called clonotypes with MiXCR, one entry per CDR3 protein. The sample has some 680,000 distinct CDR3 sequences; less than 40% are singletons. Trimming removed 4 bases at V and 7 bases at J, with 6 bases between. Germline V lookup: CDR1 SGHVS, CDR2 FQNEAQ. The CDR3 spans 11 residues. A few counts support this clonotype. The source is a human donor in good health (CMV status not recorded). Some clones in this sample may be carry-over from other donors' samples. Sequences were obtained from PBMCs. This rearrangement joins TRBV7-8 to TRBJ2-3; no reliable D call. This chain's CDR3 is CASSSNYTQYF. In DNA, the CDR3 is TGTGCCAGCAGCTCTAACTATACGCAGTATTTT.